This T cell receptor (beta chain) was sequenced in a study of CD4 T cells in relation to SARS-CoV-2 and coronaviruses. Study-wide background: ViraFEST: approximately 10-day antigen culture of PBMCs, then TCR beta CDR3 sequencing.

Unexposed donor CD4+ T cells date from about 2011-2018, before the COVID-19 pandemic. The cells were cultured for around ten days before CD4+ T cells were isolated. Unexposed-donor CD4+ T cells were probed with SARS-CoV-2 S/N and four cold-coronavirus spikes, cells permitting. Germline CDR1 KGHDR, CDR2 SFDVKD. The CDR3 consists of 13 residues. The V end was cut by 6 bases, the J end by 7 bases, with 13 bases between. The repertoire was sequenced with immunoSEQ multiplex PCR; TCRdb's copy has only in-frame clones and lacks some. The table shows some 14,000 clones, with approximately 78% occurring only once. In the case of this clone: Its target is unknown.

The chain combines TRBV24-1 with TRBJ2-3; the D gene is possibly TRBD1 (6 bases). The source is a human donor in good health. Input material: CD4+ T cells from PBMCs, cultured in vitro. The CDR3 spells CATSQTGTYTQYF. The DNA of the CDR3 is TGTGCCACCAGTCAGACAGGAACATATACGCAGTATTTT.